The rows below give T cell receptor beta chains drawn from one sample of a study of naive and memory T cell subsets. One entry per CDR3 protein results from TCRdb running MiXCR on the UMI-ligation and nested PCR reads. The sample lists 65,000 to 85,000 distinct CDR3 sequences, roughly 14% seen once, with approximately 0.93% in the top ten. The specimen sequenced was central memory CD4+ T cells from blood. Source of these receptors: a human donor in good health. Both conserved end residues are part of each CDR3. A D gene is named only where the DNA matches it firmly. Part of the rows lack a size; the others show once, few, many or a class for expanded clones.

clone size	D gene	V gene	J gene	CDR3 protein	CDR3 DNA
many	TRBD2	TRBV20-1	TRBJ2-7	CSEGRASGIGEQYF	TGCAGTGAAGGCCGCGCTAGCGGGATTGGCGAGCAGTACTTC
many	NA	TRBV7-2	TRBJ1-1	CASSLAGTLNTEAFF	TGTGCCAGCAGCTTAGCTGGGACATTGAACACTGAAGCTTTCTTT
NA	TRBD2	TRBV9	TRBJ2-2	CASSVASAGGATGELFF	TGTGCCAGCAGCGTAGCTTCCGCGGGAGGGGCCACCGGGGAGCTGTTTTTT
NA	NA	TRBV5-1	TRBJ2-1	CASSSENEQFF	TGCGCCAGCAGCTCGGAAAATGAGCAGTTCTTC
NA	NA	TRBV20-1	TRBJ2-3	CSALSPGERTDTQYF	TGCAGTGCTCTCTCCCCGGGCGAAAGAACAGATACGCAGTATTTT
few	TRBD1	TRBV29-1	TRBJ2-2	CSARDRGGTGELFF	TGCAGCGCTCGGGACAGGGGTGGCACCGGGGAGCTGTTTTTT
NA	NA	TRBV20-1	TRBJ2-7	CSAGPVNTYEQYF	TGCAGTGCCGGCCCCGTAAACACCTACGAGCAGTACTTC
few	NA	TRBV6-2/TRBV6-3	TRBJ1-1	CASSYPLRDKNTEAFF	TGTGCCAGCAGTTACCCCCTCCGGGATAAGAACACTGAAGCTTTCTTT
few	TRBD2	TRBV20-1	TRBJ2-1	CSGGGRGRNEQFF	TGCAGTGGTGGCGGGAGGGGAAGGAATGAGCAGTTCTTC
NA	TRBD1	TRBV28	TRBJ1-1	CASSSTGGLATEAFF	TGTGCCAGCAGCTCGACAGGGGGCCTTGCCACTGAAGCTTTCTTT
NA	TRBD2	TRBV11-2	TRBJ2-3	CASSILAGGRTDTQYF	TGTGCCAGCAGCATCCTAGCGGGAGGCCGCACAGATACGCAGTATTTT
many	NA	TRBV18	TRBJ2-2	CASSPLPGQLTGELFF	TGTGCCAGCTCACCACTTCCTGGACAGTTAACCGGGGAGCTGTTTTTT
few	TRBD2	TRBV7-2	TRBJ2-1	CASSLSGGLAGYNEQFF	TGTGCCAGCAGCTTATCGGGCGGACTAGCGGGCTACAATGAGCAGTTCTTC
many	NA	TRBV9	TRBJ2-3	CASSASPRRPRTDTQYF	TGTGCCAGCAGCGCGAGCCCACGGAGACCCCGCACAGATACGCAGTATTTT